This paragraph reports one T cell receptor (beta chain). As yet, its antigen is unknown. The same CDR3 arises from other DNA sequences in this sample as well. The data derive from a study of cytomegalovirus exposure and HLA in healthy donors. Study-level results: A later analysis reported that several of the most significant clusters appeared to be linked to common viral pathogens, among them Epstein-Barr virus. Across HLA loci, a later analysis found differing TCR association rates, with DRB1 most and HLA-C fewest.

There are 15 residues in the CDR3. Germline V gene data show CDR1 as MNHNY and CDR2 as SVGAGI (reference sequence). V shed 6 bases, J shed 5 bases, and the junction held 8 bases outside the gene matches. Primers: 60 Vbeta forward and 13 Jbeta reverse. Data came from immunoSEQ multiplex PCR; TCRdb stores just in-frame clones and leaves some out. Counted here are more than 100,000 clones, 66% occurring once; the ten biggest clones make up less than 3.5%. V is TRBV6-6 and J is TRBJ2-1; the match to TRBD2 covers 9 bases. The clonotype comes from a woman between 50 and 59 years old in good health and CMV-seronegative. Sequencing input: PBMCs. The DNA for the CDR3 is TGTGCCAGCAGGCTGGCGGGGGGGTTGGACAATGAGCAGTTCTTC. Its translation: CASRLAGGLDNEQFF.